A single sample gave rise to the 5 T cell receptor beta chains below, sequenced in a study of T cells in localized non-small cell lung cancer (dated by TCRdb to the early 2020s). Receptor libraries were prepared by the immunoSEQ multiplex PCR assay. What TCRdb holds here is the immuneACCESS table cut down to in-frame rearrangements. Part of the clones is not present; checked against another copy, under half of the missing clones reflect an unresolved V gene, and the others are unexplained. Present in this sample are some 28,000 clones, approximately 90% of which were seen just once. In total, the top ten clones hold more than 6% of the sample. The material sequenced was peripheral blood, taken before any cancer treatment. These receptors all come from a male donor aged 60 or over with stage I lung adenocarcinoma.

CDR3 residues: CASSQSRGQNNQPQHF. The DNA of the CDR3 is TGTGCCAGCAGCCAATCAAGGGGACAGAACAATCAGCCCCAGCATTTT. V and J are TRBV16 and TRBJ1-5; 7 bases map to TRBD1. From germline, CDR1 is KGHSY and CDR2 FQNENV. V was clipped by 0 bases and J by 3 bases; unmatched bases: 5. CDR3 length: 16 residues.

This clone is termed medium-sized (0.01 to 0.1%). The CDR3 is CASSHRVLDTEAFF. The CDR3 coding sequence is TGTGCCAGCAGCCACAGGGTATTGGACACTGAAGCTTTCTTT. V gene TRBV11-2 combines with J gene TRBJ1-1; D may be TRBD1 (6 bases). Trimming removed 5 bases at V and 3 bases at J, with 13 bases between. The CDR3 is 14 amino acids. Germline loops: CDR1 SGHAT, CDR2 FQNNGV.

The chain recombines TRBV18 with TRBJ2-5, with a possible D match to TRBD2 (5 bases). Germline CDR1 and CDR2: KGHSH and LQKENI. The V gene lost 2 bases and the J gene lost 0 bases, with 13 bases spanning the gap. The CDR3 length is 16 residues. For the CDR3, the DNA is TGTGCCAGCTCACCAAGGTGGGAGTCGTACCAAGAGACCCAGTACTTC. It is translated as CASSPRWESYQETQYF.

V and J are TRBV29-1 and TRBJ1-1, with 10 bases aligning to TRBD1. There are 15 residues in the CDR3. CDR1 is SQVTM and CDR2 is ANQGSEA in the germline V gene. V shed 4 bases, J shed 4 bases, and the junction held 9 bases outside the gene matches. CDR3 bases: TGCAGCGTTGTTGTGGACAGGGGGTTTATCACTGAAGCTTTCTTT. Protein: CSVVVDRGFITEAFF. Drawing the rest from reference TRBV29-1 and TRBJ1-1, the complete variable domain is SAVISQKPSRDICQRGTSLTIQCQVDSQVTMMFWYRQQPGQSLTLIATANQGSEATYESGFVIDKFPISRPNLTFSTLTVSNMSPEDSSIYLCSVVVDRGFITEAFFGQGTRLTVV.

The gene calls are TRBV5-5 and TRBJ1-1; D not certain. CDR3 size: 14 residues. The germline V gene has CDR1 SGHKS and CDR2 YYEKEE (reference sequence). V was shortened by 6 bases and J by 7 bases, with 19 bases between the two germline ends. The CDR3: CASTGDLWQVEAFF. In DNA form, the CDR3 reads TGTGCCAGCACTGGAGATTTATGGCAGGTTGAAGCTTTCTTT.